The clone carrying this T cell receptor beta chain was detected once. No antigen is known for it. The data derive from a study of cytotoxic CD8 clonotypes in ibrutinib-treated CLL. The wider study: Among the patients, about a dozen presented as relapsed/refractory and about 15 as treatment-naive; 17 showed unmutated IGHV. The sample average was about 280,000 productive templates and tens of thousands of productive rearrangements. General observations from the study: Public clonotypes, rarely seen, contracted or held steady on treatment. The study found baseline clonality above age-matched healthy donors, tracking circulating CD8+ T-cell counts.

Generated by immunoSEQ multiplex PCR, the TCRdb table keeps only in-frame clones and is missing some. Of around 150,000 clones listed, about 80% are singletons. With 8 bases clipped from V and 5 bases from J, the junction kept 11 bases outside the gene matches. CDR1 MNHEY and CDR2 SMNVEV come from the germline V gene (reference sequence). This CDR3 is 16 amino acids long. The V gene is TRBV27, the J gene TRBJ2-5, with 13 bases identical to TRBD2. This specimen consisted of PBMCs, obtained after 12 months of ibrutinib treatment. This clonotype was obtained from a human donor with chronic lymphocytic leukemia. The CDR3 bases are TGTGCCAGCGGGTCCGGGACTAGCGGGGTTTACGAGACCCAGTACTTC. Residues: CASGSGTSGVYETQYF.